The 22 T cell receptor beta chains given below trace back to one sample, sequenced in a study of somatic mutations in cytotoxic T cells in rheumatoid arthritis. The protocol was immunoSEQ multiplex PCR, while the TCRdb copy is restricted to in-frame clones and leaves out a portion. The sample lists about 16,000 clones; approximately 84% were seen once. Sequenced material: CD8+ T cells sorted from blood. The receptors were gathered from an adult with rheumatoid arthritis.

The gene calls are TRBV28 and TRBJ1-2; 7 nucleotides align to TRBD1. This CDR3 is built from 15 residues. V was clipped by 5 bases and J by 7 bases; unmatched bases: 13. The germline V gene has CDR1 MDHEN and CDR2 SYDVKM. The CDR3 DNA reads TGTGCCAGCAGTATACCTAGGACAGGAGCAGGTGGCTACACCTTC. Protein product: CASSIPRTGAGGYTF.

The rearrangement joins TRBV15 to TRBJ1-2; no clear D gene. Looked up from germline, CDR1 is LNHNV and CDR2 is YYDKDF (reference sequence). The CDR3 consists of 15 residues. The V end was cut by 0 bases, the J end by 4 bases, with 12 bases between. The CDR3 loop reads CATSRDYSLAYGYTF. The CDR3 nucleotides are TGTGCCACCAGCAGAGATTACTCTTTGGCCTATGGCTACACCTTC. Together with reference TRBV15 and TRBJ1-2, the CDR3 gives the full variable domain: DAMVIQNPRYQVTQFGKPVTLSCSQTLNHNVMYWYQQKSSQAPKLLFHYYDKDFNNEADTPDNFQSRRPNTSFCFLDIRSPGLGDTAMYLCATSRDYSLAYGYTFGSGTRLTVV.

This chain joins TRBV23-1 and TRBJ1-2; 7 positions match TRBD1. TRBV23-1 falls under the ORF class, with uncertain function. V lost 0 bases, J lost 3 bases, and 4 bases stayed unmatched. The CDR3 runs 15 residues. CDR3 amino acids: CASSQSGDRDYGYTF. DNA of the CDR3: TGCGCCAGCAGTCAATCAGGGGACAGAGACTATGGCTACACCTTC.

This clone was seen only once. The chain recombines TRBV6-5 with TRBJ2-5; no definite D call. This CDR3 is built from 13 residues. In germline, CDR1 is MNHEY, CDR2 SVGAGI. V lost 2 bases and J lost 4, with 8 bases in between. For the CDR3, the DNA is TGTGCCAGCAGTTACATCCGGTCAGAGACCCAGTACTTC. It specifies CASSYIRSETQYF.

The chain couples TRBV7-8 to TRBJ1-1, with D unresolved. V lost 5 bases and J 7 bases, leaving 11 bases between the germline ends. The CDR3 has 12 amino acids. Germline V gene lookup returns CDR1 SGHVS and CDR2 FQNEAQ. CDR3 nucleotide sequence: TGTGCCAGCAGCCCGAATCTGGTTGAAGCTTTCTTT. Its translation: CASSPNLVEAFF.

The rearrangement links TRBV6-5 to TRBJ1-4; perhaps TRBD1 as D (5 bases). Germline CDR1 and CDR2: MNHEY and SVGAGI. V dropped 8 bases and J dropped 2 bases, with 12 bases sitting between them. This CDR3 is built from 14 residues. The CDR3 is CASSGGPTNEKLFF. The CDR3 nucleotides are TGTGCCAGCTCCGGGGGTCCTACTAATGAAAAACTGTTTTTT.

CDR3 region: CASSYRHRQLQETQYF. The CDR3 DNA follows: TGTGCCAGCAGCTATAGACACCGTCAACTCCAAGAGACCCAGTACTTC. V usage is TRBV5-6 and J usage is TRBJ2-5; D call uncertain. CDR3 length: 16 amino acids. V lost 3 bases to trimming and J lost 1 base, with 16 bases between them. The germline V gene has CDR1 SGHDT and CDR2 YYEEEE. Looking up the rest from reference TRBV5-6 and TRBJ2-5 gives the full variable domain: DAGVTQSPTHLIKTRGQQVTLRCSPKSGHDTVSWYQQALGQGPQFIFQYYEEEERQRGNFPDRFSGHQFPNYSSELNVNALLLGDSALYLCASSYRHRQLQETQYFGPGTRLLVL.

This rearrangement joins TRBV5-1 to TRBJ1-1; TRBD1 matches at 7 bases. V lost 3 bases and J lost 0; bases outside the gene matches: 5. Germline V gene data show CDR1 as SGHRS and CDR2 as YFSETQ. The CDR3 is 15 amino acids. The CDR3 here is CASSWLGQMNTEAFF. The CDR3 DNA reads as TGCGCCAGCAGCTGGCTGGGACAGATGAACACTGAAGCTTTCTTT.

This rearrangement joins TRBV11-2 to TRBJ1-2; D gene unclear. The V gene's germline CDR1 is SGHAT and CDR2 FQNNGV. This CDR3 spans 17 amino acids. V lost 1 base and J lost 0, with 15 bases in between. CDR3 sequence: CASSLADLTLPNYGYTF. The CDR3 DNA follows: TGTGCCAGCAGCTTAGCCGATCTCACCCTCCCTAACTATGGCTACACCTTC.

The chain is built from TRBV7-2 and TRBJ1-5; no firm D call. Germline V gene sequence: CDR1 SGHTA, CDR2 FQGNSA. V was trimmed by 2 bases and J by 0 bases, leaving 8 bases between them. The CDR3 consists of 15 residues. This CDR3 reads CASSLHLLSNQPQHF. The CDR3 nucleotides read TGTGCCAGCAGCTTACACTTACTTAGCAATCAGCCCCAGCATTTT. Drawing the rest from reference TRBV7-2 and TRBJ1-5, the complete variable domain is GAGVSQSPSNKVTEKGKDVELRCDPISGHTALYWYRQSLGQGLEFLIYFQGNSAPDKSGLPSDRFSAERTGGSVSTLTIQRTQQEDSAVYLCASSLHLLSNQPQHFGDGTRLSIL.

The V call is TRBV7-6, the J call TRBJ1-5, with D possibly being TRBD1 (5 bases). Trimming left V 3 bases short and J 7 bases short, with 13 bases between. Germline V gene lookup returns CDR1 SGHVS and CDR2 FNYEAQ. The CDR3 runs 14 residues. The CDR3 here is CASSLGGLNQPQHF. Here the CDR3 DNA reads TGTGCCAGCAGCTTGGGGGGGTTAAACCAGCCCCAGCATTTT. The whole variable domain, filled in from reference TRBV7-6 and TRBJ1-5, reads GAGVSQSPRYKVTKRGQDVALRCDPISGHVSLYWYRQALGQGPEFLTYFNYEAQQDKSGLPNDRFSAERPEGSISTLTIQRTEQRDSAMYRCASSLGGLNQPQHFGDGTRLSIL.

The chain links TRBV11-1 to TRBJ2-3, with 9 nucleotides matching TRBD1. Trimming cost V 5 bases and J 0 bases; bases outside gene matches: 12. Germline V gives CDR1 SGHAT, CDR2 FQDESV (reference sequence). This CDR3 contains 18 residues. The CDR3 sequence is CASSPYWDREPSTDTQYF. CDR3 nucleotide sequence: TGTGCCAGCAGCCCATACTGGGACAGGGAGCCTAGCACAGATACGCAGTATTTT.

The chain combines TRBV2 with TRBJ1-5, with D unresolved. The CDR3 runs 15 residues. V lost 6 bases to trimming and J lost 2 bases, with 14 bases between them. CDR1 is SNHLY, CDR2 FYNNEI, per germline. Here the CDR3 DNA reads TGTGCCAGCAGCGGCGGACCGGAGGGCAATCAGCCCCAGCATTTT. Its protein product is CASSGGPEGNQPQHF.

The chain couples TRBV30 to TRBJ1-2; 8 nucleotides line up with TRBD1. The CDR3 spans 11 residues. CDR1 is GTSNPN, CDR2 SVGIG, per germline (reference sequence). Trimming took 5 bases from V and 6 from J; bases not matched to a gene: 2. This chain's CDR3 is CAWGQGHGYTF. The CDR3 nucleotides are TGTGCCTGGGGACAGGGCCATGGCTACACCTTC.

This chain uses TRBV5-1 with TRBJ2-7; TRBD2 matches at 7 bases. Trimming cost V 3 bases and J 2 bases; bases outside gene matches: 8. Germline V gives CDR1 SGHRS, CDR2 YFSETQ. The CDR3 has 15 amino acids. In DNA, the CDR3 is TGCGCCAGCAGCTCGGGAGGAGCCCCCACCTACGAGCAGTACTTC. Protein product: CASSSGGAPTYEQYF.

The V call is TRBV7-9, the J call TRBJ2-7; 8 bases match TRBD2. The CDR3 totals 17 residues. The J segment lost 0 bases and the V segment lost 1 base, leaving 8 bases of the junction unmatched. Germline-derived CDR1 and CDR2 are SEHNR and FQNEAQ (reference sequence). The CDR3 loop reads CASSLDPLRGASYEQYF. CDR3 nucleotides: TGTGCCAGCAGCTTAGACCCGCTGCGGGGGGCCTCCTACGAGCAGTACTTC.

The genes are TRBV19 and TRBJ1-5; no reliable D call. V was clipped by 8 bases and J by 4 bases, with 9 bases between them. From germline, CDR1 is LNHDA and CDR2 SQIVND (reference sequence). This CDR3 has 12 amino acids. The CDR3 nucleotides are TGTGCCAGTTCCCCTTGGAATCAGCCCCAGCATTTT. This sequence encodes CASSPWNQPQHF.

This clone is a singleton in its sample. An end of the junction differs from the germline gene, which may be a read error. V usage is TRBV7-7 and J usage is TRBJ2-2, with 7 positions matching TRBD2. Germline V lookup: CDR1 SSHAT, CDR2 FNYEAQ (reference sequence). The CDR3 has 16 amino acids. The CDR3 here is CASSTSSGGGTGELFF. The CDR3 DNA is TGTGCTAGCAGCACCTCCAGCGGCGGGGGCACCGGGGAGCTGTTTTTT.

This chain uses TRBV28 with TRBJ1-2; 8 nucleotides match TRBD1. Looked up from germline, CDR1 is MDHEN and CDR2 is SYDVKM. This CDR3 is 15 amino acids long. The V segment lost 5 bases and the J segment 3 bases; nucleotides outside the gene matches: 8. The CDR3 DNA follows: TGTGCCAGCAGTCCGACAGGGGACCCTTACTATGGCTACACCTTC. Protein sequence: CASSPTGDPYYGYTF.

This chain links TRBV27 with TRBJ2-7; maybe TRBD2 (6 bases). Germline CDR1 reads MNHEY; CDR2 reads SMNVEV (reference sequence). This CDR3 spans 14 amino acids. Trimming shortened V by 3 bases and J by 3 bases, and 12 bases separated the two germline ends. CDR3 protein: CASSFNGGGYEQYF. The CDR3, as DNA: TGTGCCAGCAGTTTCAACGGGGGTGGCTACGAGCAGTACTTC.

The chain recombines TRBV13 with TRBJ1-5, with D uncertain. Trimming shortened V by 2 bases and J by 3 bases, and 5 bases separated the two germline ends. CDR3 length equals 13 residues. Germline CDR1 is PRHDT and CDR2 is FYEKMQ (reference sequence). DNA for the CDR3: TGTGCCAGCAGCTTACGCTCCAATCAGCCCCAGCATTTT. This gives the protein CASSLRSNQPQHF. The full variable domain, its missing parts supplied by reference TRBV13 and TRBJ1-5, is AAGVIQSPRHLIKEKRETATLKCYPIPRHDTVYWYQQGPGQDPQFLISFYEKMQSDKGSIPDRFSAQQFSDYHSELNMSSLELGDSALYFCASSLRSNQPQHFGDGTRLSIL.

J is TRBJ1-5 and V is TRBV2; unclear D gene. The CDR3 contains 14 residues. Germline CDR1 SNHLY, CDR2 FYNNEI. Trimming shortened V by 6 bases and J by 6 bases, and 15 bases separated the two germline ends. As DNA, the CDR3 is TGTGCCAGCAGGATGGTTGGGGATCGTCAGCCCCAGCATTTT. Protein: CASRMVGDRQPQHF.